The 30 T cell receptor beta chains given below trace back to one sample, sequenced in a study of CD8 T cells in ankylosing spondylitis. TCRdb passed the 5' RACE reads through MiXCR, listing each CDR3 protein once. The table includes hundreds of thousands of distinct CDR3 sequences, under 12% detected once. What was sequenced was blood, either unsorted or a sorted T cell fraction (not recorded which). The receptors here all came from a male donor with ankylosing spondylitis or in good health (not recorded which).

There are many counts of this clonotype. The chain has TRBV5-6 and TRBJ2-5; 14 bases map to TRBD2. V was pared by 2 bases and J by 4 bases, with 4 bases of the junction left unmatched. Germline CDR1 and CDR2: SGHDT and YYEEEE. The CDR3 loop spans 16 amino acids. The CDR3 reads CASSFGLAGGGETQYF. In DNA, the CDR3 is TGTGCCAGCAGCTTTGGACTAGCGGGGGGTGGAGAGACCCAGTACTTC.

This clonotype came up many times. V is TRBV9 and J is TRBJ2-5; 8 bases align to TRBD2. The length of the CDR3 is 17 residues. Germline assignment: CDR1 SGDLS and CDR2 YYNGEE. The trim removed 3 bases at V and 5 bases at J, leaving 15 bases unmatched. CDR3 DNA: TGTGCCAGCAGCGATGCCCTGCTGGCGGGGGGAAGGGAGACCCAGTACTTC. Amino acid sequence: CASSDALLAGGRETQYF.

This clonotype has a single count. A much larger clone lies a single base off, so this may be a read error. The rearrangement uses TRBV12-3 or TRBV12-4 and TRBJ2-7; 9 positions match TRBD2. There are 15 residues in the CDR3. In nucleotides, the CDR3 is TGTGCCAGCAGTTTAGTAGGGGGGACTAGCTACGAGCAGAACTTC. Its translation is CASSLVGGTSYEQNF.

At least ten counts were recorded for this clonotype. The gene calls are TRBV10-3 and TRBJ2-5; unclear D gene. Germline V gives CDR1 ENHRY, CDR2 SYGVKD. The CDR3 runs 13 residues. Trimming stripped 3 bases from V and 5 bases from J, with 10 bases between. CDR3 amino acids: CAISDEPPETQYF. The CDR3 coding sequence is TGTGCCATCAGTGACGAGCCGCCGGAGACCCAGTACTTC.

This clonotype was recorded at least ten times. The chain recombines TRBV3-1 with TRBJ1-2; D perhaps matches TRBD1 (6 bases). The CDR3 runs 14 residues. V was trimmed by 5 bases and J by 6 bases, leaving 16 bases between them. Germline V gene data show CDR1 as LGHDT and CDR2 as YNNKEL (reference sequence). CDR3 sequence: CASSYQGLPDGYTF. Written as DNA, the CDR3 is TGTGCCAGCAGCTATCAGGGGTTACCGGATGGCTACACCTTC.

The table lists this clonotype with many counts. This chain links TRBV11-2 with TRBJ2-7, with D unresolved. Between the trimmed V and J ends, which lost 4 bases and 6 bases, there was a span of 13 bases. CDR1 and CDR2 (germline): SGHAT, FQNNGV. The CDR3 runs to 13 residues. The CDR3 nucleotides read TGTGCCAGCAGCTCCTTAGACTGGGGCGAGCAGTACTTC. Its protein is CASSSLDWGEQYF.

This clonotype occurred many times. The genes are TRBV27 and TRBJ2-1; perhaps TRBD1 as D (6 bases). Germline V gene lookup returns CDR1 MNHEY and CDR2 SMNVEV (reference sequence). The CDR3 is made up of 15 amino acids. V was shortened by 9 bases and J by 5 bases, with 20 bases between the two germline ends. The CDR3 DNA follows: TGTGCCAGTACCTCCCACCGGGACATAAACAATGAGCAGTTCTTC. Encoded protein: CASTSHRDINNEQFF.

This clonotype was seen repeatedly, ten times or more. The genes are TRBV7-6 and TRBJ2-2, with TRBD2 matching 12 bases. CDR3 length equals 14 residues. CDR1 SGHVS and CDR2 FNYEAQ come from the germline V gene. J was trimmed by 7 bases and V by 5 bases; bases with no gene match: 2. CDR3 bases: TGTGCCAGCAGCACTAGCGGGGGGAGCGGGGAGCTGTTTTTT. Amino acids: CASSTSGGSGELFF.

A few counts support this clonotype. The chain uses TRBV7-2 and TRBJ2-7, with 13 bases matching TRBD2. Germline V gives CDR1 SGHTA, CDR2 FQGNSA. The CDR3 length is 15 residues. With V trimmed by 5 bases and J by 1 base, 2 bases remained unmatched. This CDR3 is CASSQGLAGSYEQYF. The DNA for the CDR3 is TGTGCCAGCAGCCAGGGACTAGCGGGGTCCTACGAGCAGTACTTC.

This clonotype was detected ten times or more. This chain joins TRBV5-1 and TRBJ2-3; 11 positions match TRBD2. Trimming took 3 bases from V and 0 from J; bases not matched to a gene: 9. The CDR3 has 18 residues. Germline assignment: CDR1 SGHRS and CDR2 YFSETQ. Here the CDR3 reads CASSSGTSGATSTDTQYF. The DNA for the CDR3 is TGCGCCAGCAGCTCCGGGACTAGCGGTGCAACTAGCACAGATACGCAGTATTTT.

This clonotype was seen repeatedly, ten times or more. The chain is built from TRBV20-1 and TRBJ2-1, with 8 bases aligning to TRBD1. The CDR3 consists of 13 residues. The germline CDR1 and CDR2 sequences are DFQATT and SNEGSKA (reference sequence). Trimming removed 2 bases from V and 8 bases from J; junction bases left unmatched: 5. CDR3 DNA sequence: TGCAGTGCTAGATTGACAGGGGCAGATGAGCAGTTCTTC. This encodes CSARLTGADEQFF.

In this sample, this clonotype turned up a few times. The chain links TRBV6-5 to TRBJ1-1; possible D gene TRBD1, 5 bases. V lost 0 bases to trimming and J lost 1 base, with 12 bases between them. The CDR3 contains 16 residues. Germline V gives CDR1 MNHEY, CDR2 SVGAGI. The CDR3 DNA is TGTGCCAGCAGTTACTCGAGCGGGGGGTCGAACACTGAAGCTTTCTTT. Its translation: CASSYSSGGSNTEAFF.

Many counts were recorded for this clonotype. This sequence joins TRBV12-3 or TRBV12-4 and TRBJ1-4; D is undetermined. Trimming took 3 bases from V and 0 from J, leaving 11 bases between them. The CDR3 runs 16 residues. Written as DNA, the CDR3 is TGTGCCAGCAGTTTCGGACTCCATGCAACTAATGAAAAACTGTTTTTT. Translation: CASSFGLHATNEKLFF.

This clonotype has ten or more counts. This sequence joins TRBV5-6 and TRBJ1-6, with 8 bases aligning to TRBD1. V shed 0 bases and J 10 bases; nucleotides not matched to a gene: 18. CDR3 length equals 19 residues. Looked up from germline, CDR1 is SGHDT and CDR2 is YYEEEE. CDR3 nucleotides: TGTGCCAGCAGCTTGGCCCTCGAACCACGGACAGGGAAGGACTCACCCCTCCACTTT. Translating it yields CASSLALEPRTGKDSPLHF. Full variable domain (rest looked up from reference TRBV5-6 and TRBJ1-6): DAGVTQSPTHLIKTRGQQVTLRCSPKSGHDTVSWYQQALGQGPQFIFQYYEEEERQRGNFPDRFSGHQFPNYSSELNVNALLLGDSALYLCASSLALEPRTGKDSPLHFGNGTRLTVT.

This clonotype came up many times. This CDR3 reads CASSLSGNEQFF. CDR3 DNA: TGTGCCAGCAGTCTATCTGGTAATGAGCAGTTCTTC. The chain carries TRBV7-9 and TRBJ2-1; no clear D gene. The CDR3 runs to 12 residues. CDR1 and CDR2 from the germline V gene are SEHNR and FQNEAQ (reference sequence). Trimming removed 6 bases at V and 7 bases at J, with 10 bases between.

This chain joins TRBV28 and TRBJ1-4; D gene unclear. CDR1 is MDHEN and CDR2 is SYDVKM in the germline V gene. The CDR3 covers 12 residues. V was trimmed by 7 bases and J by 5 bases, leaving 8 bases between them. The CDR3 reads CASTRRNEKLFF. CDR3 DNA sequence: TGTGCCAGCACGAGACGCAATGAAAAACTGTTTTTT.

Ten or more counts support this clonotype. The V call is TRBV20-1, the J call TRBJ2-5; TRBD2 might be the D (5 bases). The CDR3 spans 15 residues. Trimming left V 0 bases short and J 2 bases short, with 13 bases between. The germline V gene encodes CDR1 DFQATT and CDR2 SNEGSKA (reference sequence). This CDR3 is CSARDLLSGQETQYF. In DNA, the CDR3 is TGCAGTGCTAGAGATTTGTTAAGCGGTCAAGAGACCCAGTACTTC.

This clonotype was observed many times. V usage is TRBV12-3 or TRBV12-4 and J usage is TRBJ1-1; no reliable D call. This CDR3 has 13 residues. Trimming cost V 8 bases and J 11 bases, with 21 bases left between them. CDR3 sequence (DNA): TGTGCCAGCGGATCATCGGGCTACGGAGTGGCTTTCTTT. Amino acid sequence: CASGSSGYGVAFF.

The V and J genes are TRBV20-1 and TRBJ2-3, with 8 bases lining up with TRBD2. CDR3 length equals 14 residues. Germline assignment: CDR1 DFQATT and CDR2 SNEGSKA (reference sequence). V dropped 5 bases and J dropped 5; count of bases not matched to a gene: 9. DNA for the CDR3: TGCAGTGCTCTCATAGCGGGGCGTGAAGATACGCAGTATTTT. Protein sequence: CSALIAGREDTQYF.

The chain has TRBV9 and TRBJ2-2; no reliable D call. This CDR3 is built from 15 residues. The V end was cut by 0 bases, the J end by 0 bases, with 6 bases between. The V gene's germline CDR1 is SGDLS and CDR2 YYNGEE. This CDR3 reads CASSVGISNTGELFF. CDR3 nucleotides: TGTGCCAGCAGCGTAGGGATTTCGAACACCGGGGAGCTGTTTTTT.

This clonotype was counted only a few times. This chain links TRBV3-1 with TRBJ2-7; TRBD2 matches at 10 bases. The CDR3 has 16 residues. Trimming took 1 base from V and 1 from J; bases not matched to a gene: 4. Germline V CDR1 and CDR2: LGHDT, YNNKEL (reference sequence). CDR3 coding DNA: TGTGCCAGCAGCCAAGGACTAGCGGGCGGTTCCTACGAGCAGTACTTC. This encodes CASSQGLAGGSYEQYF.

A note on this clonotype: This may be a read error, as it is one base from a much larger clone. V and J are TRBV27 and TRBJ2-7, with 9 bases identical to TRBD1. In germline, CDR1 is MNHEY, CDR2 SMNVEV (reference sequence). The CDR3 spans 16 residues. The CDR3 loop reads CASSLGRSDRGYEQHF. CDR3 in DNA: TGTGCCAGCAGTTTAGGCCGCTCGGACAGGGGTTACGAGCAGCACTTC.

The chain recombines TRBV4-2 with TRBJ2-2; D possibly matches TRBD1 or TRBD2 (5 bases each). The CDR3 totals 14 residues. Germline V gives CDR1 LGHNA, CDR2 YNFKEQ. Deletions cut 4 bases from V and 4 bases from J, with 10 bases between. The CDR3 coding sequence is TGTGCCAGCAGCCCCGGGACCCTCACCGGGGAGCTGTTTTTT. This gives the protein CASSPGTLTGELFF.

This clonotype appeared many times. CDR3 protein: CASSPPPHNEQFF. In DNA, the CDR3 is TGTGCCAGCAGCCCCCCACCCCACAATGAGCAGTTCTTC. The chain combines TRBV7-9 with TRBJ2-1, with D uncertain. The V gene lost 5 bases and the J gene lost 5 bases, with 10 bases spanning the gap. The germline V gene has CDR1 SEHNR and CDR2 FQNEAQ (reference sequence). This CDR3 has 13 residues.

This clonotype has ten or more counts. This chain connects TRBV20-1 to TRBJ1-6, with D unresolved. The CDR3 runs 13 residues. CDR1 is DFQATT, CDR2 SNEGSKA, per germline (reference sequence). Here the CDR3 DNA reads TGCACCCTGCGGAGGACCTATAATTCACCCCTCCACTTT. Translating gives CTLRRTYNSPLHF.

There are many counts of this clonotype. The chain combines TRBV28 with TRBJ1-1, with a possible D match to TRBD1 (6 bases). The V and J ends lost 7 bases and 5 bases respectively, with 17 bases between them. CDR1 MDHEN and CDR2 SYDVKM come from the germline V gene. The CDR3 totals 14 residues. The CDR3 nucleotides read TGTGCCAGCACCAAAGGGGGGGAATGGACTGAAGCTTTCTTT. Translating gives CASTKGGEWTEAFF. The variable domain in full, completed from reference TRBV28 and TRBJ1-1, reads DVKVTQSSRYLVKRTGEKVFLECVQDMDHENMFWYRQDPGLGLRLIYFSYDVKMKEKGDIPEGYSVSREKKERFSLILESASTNQTSMYLCASTKGGEWTEAFFGQGTRLTVV.

This clonotype was found many times. The chain is built from TRBV7-2 and TRBJ2-1; TRBD2 aligns across 7 bases. The CDR3 has 15 residues. The V and J ends lost 1 base and 7 bases, in that order; junction bases with no gene match: 7. CDR1 is SGHTA, CDR2 FQGNSA, per germline. The CDR3 here is CASSLGPRGDNEQFF. The CDR3 DNA sequence: TGTGCCAGCAGCTTAGGTCCCCGGGGGGATAATGAGCAGTTCTTC.

The V gene is TRBV15, the J gene TRBJ1-1; TRBD1 is a possible D gene (5 bases). CDR3 length: 14 amino acids. Looked up from germline, CDR1 is LNHNV and CDR2 is YYDKDF (reference sequence). Trimming took 6 bases from V and 5 from J, leaving 16 bases between them. The CDR3 DNA sequence: TGTGCCACCAGTTCACACCTTGGGGGAACTGAAGCTTTCTTT. This gives the protein CATSSHLGGTEAFF.

This clonotype has a count of ten or more. The chain employs TRBV28 and TRBJ2-7; TRBD2 might be the D (6 bases). CDR3 size: 15 residues. Germline loops: CDR1 MDHEN, CDR2 SYDVKM. V was pared by 2 bases and J by 1 base, with 12 bases between. CDR3 coding DNA: TGTGCCAGCAGTTTAGATTCTGCGGGGTCCTACGAGCAGTACTTC. Protein product: CASSLDSAGSYEQYF.

J is TRBJ1-1 and V is TRBV28; D is ambiguous. The germline CDR1 and CDR2 sequences are MDHEN and SYDVKM. The V gene lost 2 bases and the J gene lost 5 bases, with 12 bases spanning the gap. CDR3 length: 14 amino acids. The DNA for the CDR3 is TGTGCCAGCAGTTTAGGGTCGGGGTGGACTGAAGCTTTCTTT. Its translation is CASSLGSGWTEAFF.